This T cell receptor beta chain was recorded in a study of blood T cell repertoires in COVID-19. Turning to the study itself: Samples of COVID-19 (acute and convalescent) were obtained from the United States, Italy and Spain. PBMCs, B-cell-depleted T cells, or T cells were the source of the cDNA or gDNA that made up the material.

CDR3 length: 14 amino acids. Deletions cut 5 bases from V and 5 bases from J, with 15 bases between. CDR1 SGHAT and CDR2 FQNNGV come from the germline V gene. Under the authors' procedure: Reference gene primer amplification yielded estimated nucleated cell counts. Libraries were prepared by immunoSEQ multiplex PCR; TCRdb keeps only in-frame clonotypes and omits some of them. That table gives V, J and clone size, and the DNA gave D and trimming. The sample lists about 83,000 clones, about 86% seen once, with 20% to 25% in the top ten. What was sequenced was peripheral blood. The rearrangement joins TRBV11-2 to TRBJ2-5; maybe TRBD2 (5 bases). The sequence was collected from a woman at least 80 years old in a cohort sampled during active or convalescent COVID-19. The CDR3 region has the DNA TGTGCCAGCAGCCGGACTCGAGTGGCCGAGACCCAGTACTTC. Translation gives CASSRTRVAETQYF.